Listed here is a single TCR beta chain. Antigen: not known. Measured with immunoSEQ multiplex PCR; TCRdb has only the in-frame clones, and not every one. Of roughly 92,000 clones listed, over 85% are singletons. V was trimmed by 9 bases and J by 3 bases, leaving 11 bases between them. Germline V gene sequence: CDR1 WNHNN, CDR2 SYGVQD (reference sequence). The CDR3 runs 12 residues. Every one of the patients relapsed after autologous stem cell transplantation (brentuximab vedotin exposure was variable). These data belong to a study of PD-1 blockade in classical Hodgkin lymphoma. On the study more broadly: Intravenous nivolumab at 3 mg/kg was given to patients every 2 weeks.

Study outcomes and limitations: A reduction in baseline TCR diversity was reportedly seen in newly diagnosed patients relative to healthy donors.

This chain links TRBV10-1 with TRBJ2-5, with D perhaps TRBD1 (6 bases). This receptor was obtained from a human donor with classical Hodgkin lymphoma. The sample was peripheral blood mononuclear cells (PBMCs), taken at baseline. CDR3 protein: CASSRGKETQYF. In DNA form, the CDR3 reads TGCGCCAGTAGCAGGGGAAAAGAGACCCAGTACTTC.